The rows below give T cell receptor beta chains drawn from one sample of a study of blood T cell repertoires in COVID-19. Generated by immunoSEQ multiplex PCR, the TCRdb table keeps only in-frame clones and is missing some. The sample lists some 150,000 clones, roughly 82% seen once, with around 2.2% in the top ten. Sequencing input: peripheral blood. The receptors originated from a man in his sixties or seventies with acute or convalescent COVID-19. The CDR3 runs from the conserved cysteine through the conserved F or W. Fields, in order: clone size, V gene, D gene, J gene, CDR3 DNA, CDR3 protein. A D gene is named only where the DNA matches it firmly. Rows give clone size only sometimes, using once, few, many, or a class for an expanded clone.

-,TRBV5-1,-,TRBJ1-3,TGCGCCAGCAGCTTGGGGGACACCAACTCTGGAAACACCATATATTTT,CASSLGDTNSGNTIYF
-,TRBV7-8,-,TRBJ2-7,TGTGCCAGCAGCTCACAGGGTATCGGCTACGAGCAGTACTTC,CASSSQGIGYEQYF
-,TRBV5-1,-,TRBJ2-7,TGCGCCAGCAGCCAGGTGGGGACACCTGCTGAGCAGTACTTC,CASSQVGTPAEQYF
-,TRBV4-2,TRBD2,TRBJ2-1,TGTGCCAGCAGCCATGGTGGTCTAGCGGTAAAAAACAATGAGCAGTTCTTC,CASSHGGLAVKNNEQFF
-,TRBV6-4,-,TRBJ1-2,TGTGCCAGCAGTGACCTACCCAACCAGGGTGGCTACACCTTC,CASSDLPNQGGYTF
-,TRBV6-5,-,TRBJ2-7,TGTGCCAGCAGTTACTCGGCGGGAAGCTCCTACGAGCAGTACTTC,CASSYSAGSSYEQYF
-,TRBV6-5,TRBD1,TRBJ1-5,TGTGCCAGCAGCCTTGACAGGGGGCCCAATCAGCCCCAGCATTTT,CASSLDRGPNQPQHF
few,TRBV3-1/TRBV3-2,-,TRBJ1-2,TGTGCCAGCAGCCGGGAGAGAATCGGCTACACCTTC,CASSRERIGYTF
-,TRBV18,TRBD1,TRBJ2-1,TGTGCCAGCTCGCTCCGGGACAGGGTGGAGGGTGAGCAGTTCTTC,CASSLRDRVEGEQFF
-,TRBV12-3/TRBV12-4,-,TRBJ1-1,TGTGCCAGCAGTTTAACCGGGTACACTGAAGCTTTCTTT,CASSLTGYTEAFF
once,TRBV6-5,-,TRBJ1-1,TGTGCCAGCAGTTACTCCCGTAGCGCACCCCACACTGAAGCTTTCTTT,CASSYSRSAPHTEAFF
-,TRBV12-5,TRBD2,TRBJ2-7,TGTGCTAGTGGTTTTGGGGGGGGTTCCTACGAGCAGTACTTC,CASGFGGGSYEQYF
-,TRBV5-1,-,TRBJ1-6,TGCGCCAGCAGCTTAGGGGTCCTAGATTCACCCCTCCACTTT,CASSLGVLDSPLHF
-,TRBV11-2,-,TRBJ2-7,TGTGCCAGCAGCTTGCCAGGGGGGATGCAGTACTTC,CASSLPGGMQYF
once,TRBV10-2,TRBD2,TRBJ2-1,TGCGCCGCTCGAGCGGGAGGCTCAGGGAATGAGCAGTTCTTC,CAARAGGSGNEQFF
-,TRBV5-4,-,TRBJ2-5,TGTGCCAGCAGCAAACACAGGGCCAGGGAGACCCAGTACTTC,CASSKHRARETQYF
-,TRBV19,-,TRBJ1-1,TGTGCCAGTATTCAACCTAGGAACACTGAAGCTTTCTTT,CASIQPRNTEAFF
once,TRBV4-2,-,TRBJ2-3,TGTGCCAGCAGCCAAGCGGGTCCGTCGACTGGTGCAGATACGCAGTATTTT,CASSQAGPSTGADTQYF
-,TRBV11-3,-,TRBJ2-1,TGTGCCAGCAGCTTAGGGCTTTACAATGAGCAGTTCTTC,CASSLGLYNEQFF
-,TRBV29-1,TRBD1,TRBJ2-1,TGCAGCGCCCCAGACAGGGGAAACAATGAGCAGTTCTTC,CSAPDRGNNEQFF
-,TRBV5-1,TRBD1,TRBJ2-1,TGCGCCAGCAGCCCGACAGGGCCTTACAATGAGCAGTTCTTC,CASSPTGPYNEQFF
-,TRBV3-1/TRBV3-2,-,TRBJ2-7,TGTGCCAGCAGCCAACGAAGTCAGGGGCCCTACGAGCAGTACTTC,CASSQRSQGPYEQYF
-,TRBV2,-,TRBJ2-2,TGTGCCAGCAGTGCACAGGGAGACACCGGGGAGCTGTTTTTT,CASSAQGDTGELFF
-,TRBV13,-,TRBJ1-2,TGTGCCAGCACCCCGGGGGGGGTTCTATATGGCTACACCTTC,CASTPGGVLYGYTF
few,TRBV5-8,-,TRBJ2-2,TGTGCCAGCAGCTCAACGCAGTACAGGAACACCGGGGAGCTGTTTTTT,CASSSTQYRNTGELFF
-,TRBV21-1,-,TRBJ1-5,TGTGCCAGCAGCAAAGCGCGTGGGGCCCAGCCCCAGCATTTT,CASSKARGAQPQHF